Reported below is one T cell receptor (beta chain). This entry comes from a study of blood T cell repertoires in COVID-19. Study context: There were acute and convalescent COVID-19 samples, and they came from the United States, Italy and Spain. Sources were T cells, B-cell-depleted T cells, or PBMCs; the material itself was cDNA or gDNA.

Authors' methods: Using reference gene primer amplification, nucleated cell counts were estimated. Assay used: immunoSEQ multiplex PCR; TCRdb lists only in-frame clones, some missing. V and J calls and clone size are as listed in that table; D and trimming were resolved from the DNA. The sample contains fewer than 400,000 clones, roughly 85% of which appear only once. The germline V and J ends were trimmed by 5 bases and 7 bases, with 8 bases remaining between them. This CDR3 region has 11 residues. Germline loops: CDR1 LNHDA, CDR2 SQIVND (reference sequence). The J gene is TRBJ1-1, the V gene TRBV19, with D possibly matching TRBD1 (5 bases). The sequence was obtained from a woman aged 18-30 years with acute or convalescent COVID-19. The sequencing input was peripheral blood. The CDR3 region has the DNA TGTGCCAGTAGTCAAGACAGTGAAGCTTTCTTT. It encodes CASSQDSEAFF.